Below, 29 T cell receptor beta chains from the same sample are listed, as sequenced in a study of shared clonotypes between healthy human individuals. Repertoires were generated with immunoSEQ multiplex PCR, while TCRdb's copy carries only in-frame clones and drops some. In the table there are some 490,000 clones, 81% of which are singletons. The sample consisted of PBMCs. These receptors all stem from a woman between 35 and 50 years old in good health. Some clones in this sample may be carry-over from other donors' samples.

About this clone: The likely explanation is a read error, given a far larger clone one base away. Within the sample, other DNA sequences also encode this same CDR3. This chain links TRBV4-3 with TRBJ1-5; TRBD1 matches at 7 bases. V lost 0 bases, J lost 7 bases, and 9 bases stayed unmatched. CDR3 length: 16 residues. In germline, CDR1 is LGHNA, CDR2 YSLEER. The CDR3 coding sequence is TGCGCCAGCAGCCAAGATTCGAGACAGGGTTACCAGCCCCAGCATTTT. This sequence encodes CASSQDSRQGYQPQHF.

The rearrangement joins TRBV2 to TRBJ1-5; 7 bases line up with TRBD1. The CDR3 runs 15 residues. The germline V gene has CDR1 SNHLY and CDR2 FYNNEI. V gave up 6 bases and J gave up 6 bases; unmatched junction bases: 11. CDR3 sequence reads: CASRGGAGGGQPQHF. CDR3 coding DNA: TGTGCCAGCAGAGGAGGGGCAGGGGGAGGTCAGCCCCAGCATTTT.

The CDR3 bases are TGTGCCAGCACTCAGGGCCCCGGGGAGCTGTTTTTT. This gives the protein CASTQGPGELFF. J is TRBJ2-2 and V is TRBV11-2, with D perhaps matching TRBD1 (5 bases). The CDR3 is 12 residues long. CDR1 SGHAT and CDR2 FQNNGV come from the germline V gene. The V and J ends lost 7 bases and 6 bases respectively, with 9 bases between them.

This clone showed up many times. V is TRBV23-1 and J is TRBJ2-5; the match to TRBD1 covers 8 bases. TRBV23-1 is known as an ORF, though its function is uncertain. The CDR3 has 14 residues. V was clipped by 5 bases and J by 6 bases; unmatched bases: 8. The CDR3 reads CASSSRGLWKTQYF. Written as DNA, the CDR3 is TGCGCCAGCAGTTCCAGGGGGCTTTGGAAGACCCAGTACTTC.

This clone was recorded a few times. The V and J genes are TRBV18 and TRBJ2-3; 7 nucleotides align to TRBD1. V lost 1 base and J lost 0; bases outside the gene matches: 4. Germline CDR1 KGHSH, CDR2 LQKENI. The CDR3 totals 16 residues. The CDR3 region is CASSPRDSSSTDTQYF. In DNA form, the CDR3 reads TGTGCCAGCTCACCACGGGACAGTTCCAGCACAGATACGCAGTATTTT.

A single count supports this clone. A read error is the likely source, as a far larger clone sits one nucleotide away. The same CDR3 can be traced to other DNA sequences in this sample. The chain has TRBV30 and TRBJ2-3, with 7 bases lining up with TRBD1. The CDR3 spans 12 residues. From germline, CDR1 is GTSNPN and CDR2 SVGIG (reference sequence). J lost 3 bases, V lost 4 bases, and 1 base had no gene match. Here the CDR3 DNA reads TGTGCCTGGACGACAGGGACAGATACGCAGTATTTT. Protein: CAWTTGTDTQYF. The whole variable domain, remainder taken from reference TRBV30 and TRBJ2-3, is SQTIHQWPATLVQPVGSPLSLECTVEGTSNPNLYWYRQAAGRGLQLLFYSVGIGQISSEVPQNLSASRPQDRQFILSSKKLLLSDSGFYLCAWTTGTDTQYFGPGTRLTVL.

In regard to this clone: The identical CDR3 is also encoded by other nucleotide sequences in the sample. V is TRBV5-1 and J is TRBJ2-1; the match to TRBD1 covers 8 bases. Trimming removed 3 bases from V and 4 bases from J; junction bases left unmatched: 3. The CDR3 covers 14 residues. The V gene's germline CDR1 is SGHRS and CDR2 YFSETQ. CDR3 nucleotides: TGCGCCAGCAGCTCCGGACAGGGATACAATGAGCAGTTCTTC. Translation: CASSSGQGYNEQFF.

J is TRBJ2-5 and V is TRBV9; 12 bases match TRBD2. The V and J ends lost 0 bases and 5 bases, in that order; junction bases with no gene match: 11. Germline loops: CDR1 SGDLS, CDR2 YYNGEE. The CDR3 has 18 residues. CDR3 residues: CASSVGASGRAGGETQYF. CDR3 bases: TGTGCCAGCAGCGTAGGGGCTAGCGGGAGGGCCGGTGGTGAGACCCAGTACTTC.

CDR3 DNA: TGCGCCAGCAGCTTGTCGGGGGTCGCTGAAGCTTTCTTT. It encodes CASSLSGVAEAFF. The V call is TRBV5-1, the J call TRBJ1-1; possibly TRBD1 for D (5 bases). The CDR3 runs 13 residues. V lost 1 base to trimming and J lost 6 bases, with 10 bases between them. Germline V CDR1 and CDR2: SGHRS, YFSETQ.

The chain recombines TRBV5-1 with TRBJ2-7; TRBD1 aligns across 9 bases. The CDR3 totals 14 residues. J was trimmed by 0 bases and V by 5 bases; bases with no gene match: 3. Looked up from germline, CDR1 is SGHRS and CDR2 is YFSETQ. The CDR3 nucleotides read TGCGCCAGCAGTCAACAGGGGGCCTCCTACGAGCAGTACTTC. It translates to CASSQQGASYEQYF.

V and J are TRBV7-8 and TRBJ2-7; D might be TRBD1 (5 bases). The length of the CDR3 is 13 residues. CDR1 and CDR2 (germline): SGHVS, FQNEAQ. The V end was cut by 1 base, the J end by 6 bases, with 10 bases between. The CDR3 sequence: CASSLVSRAEQYF. CDR3 in DNA: TGTGCCAGCAGCTTAGTTTCCAGGGCCGAGCAGTACTTC.

To note about this clone: Only one base separates this from a far larger clonotype, so it likely reflects a read error. The chain's CDR3 is CASSRGPGELFF. The CDR3 nucleotides are TGTGCCAGCAGTCGGGGACCCGGGGAGCTGTTTTTT. The J gene is TRBJ2-2, the V gene TRBV6-5, with D possibly being TRBD1 or TRBD2 (5 bases each). Trimming took 5 bases from V and 6 from J, leaving 7 bases between them. This CDR3 region has 12 residues. Looked up from germline, CDR1 is MNHEY and CDR2 is SVGAGI.

The chain is built from TRBV7-3 and TRBJ2-1; 8 nucleotides line up with TRBD2. The CDR3 is 14 amino acids. The germline gives CDR1 SGHTA, CDR2 FQGTGA. V gave up 0 bases and J gave up 9 bases; unmatched junction bases: 4. CDR3: CASSLTPGRGEQFF. In nucleotides, the CDR3 is TGTGCCAGCAGCTTAACCCCCGGGAGGGGTGAGCAGTTCTTC. Variable domain in full (rest from reference TRBV7-3 and TRBJ2-1): GAGVSQTPSNKVTEKGKYVELRCDPISGHTALYWYRQSLGQGPEFLIYFQGTGAADDSGLPNDRFFAVRPEGSVSTLKIQRTERGDSAVYLCASSLTPGRGEQFFGPGTRLTVL.

The chain recombines TRBV4-1 with TRBJ2-1; D might be TRBD2 (6 bases). Germline V CDR1 and CDR2: MGHRA, YSYEKL. The V gene lost 3 bases and the J gene lost 3 bases, with 27 bases spanning the gap. The CDR3 sequence is 20 residues long. The CDR3 DNA follows: TGCGCCAGCAGCCACGAGACTAGGCCCGTCGGGCCTCCGAACTACAATGAGCAGTTCTTC. Encoded protein: CASSHETRPVGPPNYNEQFF.

The chain recombines TRBV28 with TRBJ2-1; the match to TRBD2 covers 8 bases. The CDR3 is made up of 16 amino acids. V lost 7 bases and J lost 3; bases outside the gene matches: 11. CDR1 is MDHEN and CDR2 is SYDVKM in the germline V gene. The CDR3 DNA follows: TGTGCCAGCACCGTCGCCGGGACTAGTCTCTACAATGAGCAGTTCTTC. Its protein is CASTVAGTSLYNEQFF. Complete variable domain (other parts from reference TRBV28 and TRBJ2-1): DVKVTQSSRYLVKRTGEKVFLECVQDMDHENMFWYRQDPGLGLRLIYFSYDVKMKEKGDIPEGYSVSREKKERFSLILESASTNQTSMYLCASTVAGTSLYNEQFFGPGTRLTVL.

The V gene is TRBV7-8, the J gene TRBJ2-7; D might be TRBD1 (6 bases). Trimming pared 6 bases from V and 4 bases from J, leaving 22 bases between. The germline gives CDR1 SGHVS, CDR2 FQNEAQ. The CDR3 covers 16 residues. CDR3 DNA: TGTGCCAGCAGTTATCCAGCCAGAGGTGGACAGTACGAGCAGTACTTC. Protein: CASSYPARGGQYEQYF.

The V gene is TRBV11-3, the J gene TRBJ2-1; no definite D call. The CDR3 spans 13 residues. Trimming took 5 bases from V and 5 from J, leaving 10 bases between them. In germline, CDR1 is SGHNT, CDR2 YENEEA. The CDR3 bases are TGTGCCAGCAGCACCGAGACGGACAATGAGCAGTTCTTC. This encodes CASSTETDNEQFF.

This chain joins TRBV5-5 and TRBJ2-3, with 7 bases matching TRBD1. The CDR3 covers 16 residues. V shed 4 bases, J shed 0 bases, and the junction held 8 bases outside the gene matches. Germline values: CDR1 SGHKS, CDR2 YYEKEE (reference sequence). The CDR3 loop reads CASSNRQGSSTDTQYF. Here the CDR3 DNA reads TGTGCCAGCAGCAACCGACAGGGTTCTAGCACAGATACGCAGTATTTT. The variable domain in full, with the rest retrieved from reference TRBV5-5 and TRBJ2-3, is DAGVTQSPTHLIKTRGQQVTLRCSPISGHKSVSWYQQVLGQGPQFIFQYYEKEERGRGNFPDRFSARQFPNYSSELNVNALLLGDSALYLCASSNRQGSSTDTQYFGPGTRLTVL.

The chain uses TRBV9 and TRBJ1-4, with unresolved D. CDR1 SGDLS and CDR2 YYNGEE come from the germline V gene. This CDR3 comprises 14 residues. Deletions cut 0 bases from V and 7 bases from J, with 10 bases between. The CDR3 DNA reads TGTGCCAGCAGCGTAGGGGTTGGAGCTGAAAAACTGTTTTTT. It codes for CASSVGVGAEKLFF. The full variable domain, completed using reference TRBV9 and TRBJ1-4, is DSGVTQTPKHLITATGQRVTLRCSPRSGDLSVYWYQQSLDQGLQFLIQYYNGEERAKGNILERFSAQQFPDLHSELNLSSLELGDSALYFCASSVGVGAEKLFFGSGTQLSVL.

This clone is a singleton in its sample. The V and J genes are TRBV28 and TRBJ2-4; 14 nucleotides align to TRBD2. This CDR3 contains 16 residues. Unmatched junction bases numbered 10, after V lost 10 bases and J lost 5 bases. The germline gives CDR1 MDHEN, CDR2 SYDVKM. CDR3: CATYGTSGSSENIQYF. Here the CDR3 DNA reads TGTGCCACCTACGGGACTAGCGGGAGTTCGGAAAACATTCAGTACTTC.

DNA for the CDR3: TGTGCCAGCTCACCACAGGGACAGACCTACGAGCAGTACTTC. It translates to CASSPQGQTYEQYF. The rearrangement links TRBV18 to TRBJ2-7; 7 positions agree with TRBD1. CDR3 length: 14 residues. Germline CDR1 KGHSH, CDR2 LQKENI. After removal of 1 base from V and 2 bases from J, the junction contained 2 bases not matched to a gene.

The gene calls are TRBV5-4 and TRBJ2-2; 11 bases are a match to TRBD1. J gave up 2 bases and V 4 bases, and 7 bases lay outside the gene matches. Germline CDR1 and CDR2: SGHNT and YYREEE (reference sequence). The CDR3 runs 17 residues. CDR3 bases: TGTGCCAGCAGCGGCAGGACAGGGGGCTTTAACACCGGGGAGCTGTTTTTT. It codes for CASSGRTGGFNTGELFF.

The chain couples TRBV5-1 to TRBJ1-4, with D hard to call. Germline lookup yields CDR1 SGHRS and CDR2 YFSETQ. CDR3 length: 12 residues. Trimming removed 4 bases from V and 8 bases from J, with 9 bases in between. For the CDR3, the DNA is TGCGCCAGCAGCGAGCTGGGAGAAAAACTGTTTTTT. Translated, it gives CASSELGEKLFF.

The chain carries TRBV11-3 and TRBJ2-3, with TRBD1 matching 8 bases. The germline V gene encodes CDR1 SGHNT and CDR2 YENEEA. V lost 5 bases and J lost 2; bases outside the gene matches: 6. The CDR3 runs to 15 residues. The CDR3 DNA reads TGTGCCAGCAGCCGACAGGGGCTAACCACAGATACGCAGTATTTT. Encoded protein: CASSRQGLTTDTQYF.

The rearrangement uses TRBV11-1 and TRBJ2-1, with 7 nucleotides matching TRBD2. Germline loops: CDR1 SGHAT, CDR2 FQDESV (reference sequence). This CDR3 has 15 residues. J gave up 8 bases and V 0 bases, and 7 bases lay outside the gene matches. The DNA for the CDR3 is TGTGCCAGCAGCTTAGCGGGAGGGCCGATCGATGAGCAGTTCTTC. Amino acids: CASSLAGGPIDEQFF.

This chain connects TRBV7-6 to TRBJ1-2; TRBD1 matches at 7 bases. V shed 5 bases and J 2 bases; nucleotides not matched to a gene: 2. The length of the CDR3 is 13 residues. Germline values: CDR1 SGHVS, CDR2 FNYEAQ. The CDR3 loop reads CASSPQGNYGYTF. CDR3 DNA sequence: TGTGCCAGCAGCCCACAGGGGAACTATGGCTACACCTTC.

The V and J genes are TRBV7-2 and TRBJ1-4; possible D gene TRBD1, 6 bases. CDR3 length: 16 residues. V was cut by 5 bases and J by 3 bases, with 16 bases left in between. CDR1 and CDR2 (germline): SGHTA, FQGNSA. CDR3 sequence: CASSLTGGAANEKLFF. DNA of the CDR3: TGTGCCAGCAGCCTCACGGGGGGGGCGGCTAATGAAAAACTGTTTTTT.

The V gene is TRBV5-1, the J gene TRBJ2-1, with TRBD2 identical over 8 bases. CDR3 length: 15 residues. The V segment lost 1 base and the J segment 8 bases; nucleotides outside the gene matches: 8. CDR1 is SGHRS, CDR2 YFSETQ, per germline. The CDR3 reads CASSLSLAGLHEQFF. The CDR3 region has the DNA TGCGCCAGCAGCTTGAGTCTAGCGGGTCTCCATGAGCAGTTCTTC.

The genes are TRBV7-9 and TRBJ1-1; 7 bases agree with TRBD1. V dropped 4 bases and J dropped 5; count of bases not matched to a gene: 4. Germline CDR1 reads SEHNR; CDR2 reads FQNEAQ (reference sequence). The CDR3 covers 13 residues. CDR3: CASSYDRETEAFF. In nucleotides, the CDR3 is TGTGCCAGCAGCTACGACAGGGAAACTGAAGCTTTCTTT.